What follows is one T cell receptor (beta chain) and its context. These data belong to a study of immune evolution from preneoplasia to lung adenocarcinoma. Germline CDR1 reads MDHEN; CDR2 reads SYDVKM. The CDR3 is 15 residues long. V was pared by 3 bases and J by 6 bases, with 6 bases of the junction left unmatched. Using immunoSEQ multiplex PCR, the repertoire was profiled, and TCRdb retains in-frame clones only, with some absent. The sample contains about 2,500 clones, more than 80% of which appear only once. V and J are TRBV28 and TRBJ2-7; TRBD2 matches at 12 bases. The sequenced sample consisted of FFPE adjacent normal lung tissue. The clonotype was recovered from a person older than 75 with lung adenocarcinoma. The CDR3 loop is CASSLQLAGGAEQYF. CDR3 coding DNA: TGTGCCAGCAGTTTGCAACTAGCGGGGGGAGCCGAGCAGTACTTC. Supplemented by reference TRBV28 and TRBJ2-7, the full variable domain reads DVKVTQSSRYLVKRTGEKVFLECVQDMDHENMFWYRQDPGLGLRLIYFSYDVKMKEKGDIPEGYSVSREKKERFSLILESASTNQTSMYLCASSLQLAGGAEQYFGPGTRLTVT.